Sequencing of this TCR beta chain was carried out in a study of cytomegalovirus exposure and HLA in healthy donors. The primer mix had 60 Vbeta and 13 Jbeta primers. The assay was immunoSEQ multiplex PCR, and TCRdb's table has in-frame clones only and misses some. The sample lists roughly 100,000 clones, 12% occurring once. Trimming pared 10 bases from V and 0 bases from J, leaving 12 bases between. CDR1 is PRHDT, CDR2 FYEKMQ, per germline (reference sequence). The CDR3 extends over 13 amino acids. The chain combines TRBV13 with TRBJ1-1; D is perhaps TRBD1 (5 bases). The receptor's source is a man aged 35-49 years in good health and CMV-seropositive. The sequenced material came from PBMCs. The CDR3 sequence is CATRQFMNTEAFF. The CDR3 region has the DNA TGTGCCACCCGACAGTTTATGAACACTGAAGCTTTCTTT.